Here is one T cell receptor beta chain with its context. The CDR3 length is 13 residues. V lost 2 bases and J 3 bases, leaving 8 bases between the germline ends. The germline V gene encodes CDR1 SGHVS and CDR2 FQNEAQ. These data are taken from a study of shared clonotypes between healthy human individuals. The method was immunoSEQ multiplex PCR; TCRdb's version includes in-frame clones alone and lacks a portion of them. This table holds around 530,000 clones, roughly 72% found once. The V gene is TRBV7-8, the J gene TRBJ2-7; D is uncertain. Sequenced: PBMCs. This receptor was taken from a middle-aged woman in good health. Some clones in this sample may be carry-over from other donors' samples. The DNA for the CDR3 is TGTGCCAGCAGCTTATGGGCTAACTACGAGCAGTACTTC. Encoded protein: CASSLWANYEQYF.